This T cell receptor (beta chain) appears in the sequencing data of a study of blood T cell repertoires in COVID-19. The overall study: Sample material is recorded as cDNA or gDNA derived from T cells, B-cell-depleted T cells, or PBMCs.

The V segment lost 7 bases and the J segment 0 bases; nucleotides outside the gene matches: 7. CDR3 length: 16 amino acids. Germline loops: CDR1 SNHLY, CDR2 FYNNEI. In the authors' methods: Reference gene primer amplification in the assay estimated nucleated cell counts. Libraries were prepared by immunoSEQ multiplex PCR; TCRdb keeps only in-frame clonotypes and omits some of them. The V and J calls and clone size were taken over from that table, and D and trimming were inferred from the DNA. The sample lists under 80,000 clones; roughly four fifths were seen once. Material for sequencing was peripheral blood. This receptor was obtained from a man in his 60s with COVID-19, enrolled during active disease. This sequence joins TRBV2 and TRBJ2-1, with 9 positions matching TRBD2. Here the CDR3 DNA reads TGTGCCAGCATCTCCCAAGCGGGGGGCTCCTACAATGAGCAGTTCTTC. The encoded protein is CASISQAGGSYNEQFF.